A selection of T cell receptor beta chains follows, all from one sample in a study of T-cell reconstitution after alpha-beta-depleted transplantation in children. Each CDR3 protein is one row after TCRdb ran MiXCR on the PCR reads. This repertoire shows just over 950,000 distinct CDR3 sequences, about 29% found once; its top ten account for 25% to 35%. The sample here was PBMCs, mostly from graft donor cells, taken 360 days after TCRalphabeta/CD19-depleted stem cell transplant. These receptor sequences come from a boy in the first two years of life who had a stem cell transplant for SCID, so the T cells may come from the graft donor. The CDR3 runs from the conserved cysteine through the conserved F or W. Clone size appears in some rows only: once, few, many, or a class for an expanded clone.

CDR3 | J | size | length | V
CASSLVPDGLYEQYF | TRBJ2-7 | few | 15 | TRBV5-5
CASSPLFGAGGVMNTEAFF | TRBJ1-1 | - | 19 | TRBV5-1
CASSPQTNLNTEAFF | TRBJ1-1 | - | 15 | TRBV5-1
CASSTYPGAGEGGYTF | TRBJ1-2 | - | 16 | TRBV5-1
CASSLYPGLAGPAQYF | TRBJ2-5 | - | 16 | TRBV5-1
CASSFSLQETQYF | TRBJ2-5 | - | 13 | TRBV27
CATSRGGTADTQYF | TRBJ2-3 | - | 14 | TRBV15
CASSEARGQATETQYF | TRBJ2-5 | - | 16 | TRBV6-1
CASSLLGIGDRWGTGELFF | TRBJ2-2 | - | 19 | TRBV7-8
CASSADTGGREKLFF | TRBJ1-4 | few | 15 | TRBV9
CASSLAPTTGTNTGELFF | TRBJ2-2 | once | 18 | TRBV5-5
CASSHPRGGYTF | TRBJ1-2 | few | 12 | TRBV7-2
CASKAGQISNTGELFF | TRBJ2-2 | few | 16 | TRBV2
CAARPGVQETQYF | TRBJ2-5 | - | 13 | TRBV10-3
CASSIVETGELFF | TRBJ2-2 | - | 13 | TRBV19
CASSRQEGNQPQHF | TRBJ1-5 | - | 14 | TRBV2
CATSDFGVSDKSTGELFF | TRBJ2-2 | few | 18 | TRBV24-1
CASSQLEHSYEQYF | TRBJ2-7 | - | 14 | TRBV14
CASNLQSPSYNEQFF | TRBJ2-1 | - | 15 | TRBV27
CASSLRGRANVLTF | TRBJ2-6 | - | 14 | TRBV5-1
CASSPNKGSYEQYF | TRBJ2-7 | many | 14 | TRBV5-1
CATRTGHYGYTF | TRBJ1-2 | few | 12 | TRBV19
CASTPSGTGPYEQYF | TRBJ2-7 | - | 15 | TRBV12-3/TRBV12-4
CASSLTGTGQTEAFF | TRBJ1-1 | many | 15 | TRBV5-1
CASSLTLWTAQETQYF | TRBJ2-5 | - | 16 | TRBV6-1
CASSKGTDEQYF | TRBJ2-7 | once | 12 | TRBV25-1
CASSHLEGNTEAFF | TRBJ1-1 | - | 14 | TRBV4-2
CASSFRVDSPLHF | TRBJ1-6 | - | 13 | TRBV5-1
CASSPRRQGTQAFF | TRBJ1-1 | - | 14 | TRBV5-1
CSAPPTGPYDYGYTF | TRBJ1-2 | - | 15 | TRBV20-1
CASSQESVMGQRHIQYF | TRBJ2-4 | - | 17 | TRBV4-1
CASSLMLAGSTDTQYF | TRBJ2-3 | - | 16 | TRBV5-1
CASSRTGQGAQPQHF | TRBJ1-5 | - | 15 | TRBV12-3/TRBV12-4
CASSLPLTGSPETQYF | TRBJ2-5 | - | 16 | TRBV28
CASSLARDRTVPADTQYF | TRBJ2-3 | - | 18 | TRBV5-1
CASSLGLAGVVNEQFF | TRBJ2-1 | few | 16 | TRBV5-1
CASTTETGGLNTEAFF | TRBJ1-1 | - | 16 | TRBV6-8
CASSPPHHSRDEQFF | TRBJ2-1 | once | 15 | TRBV14
CASSLVPGTADEQYF | TRBJ2-7 | few | 15 | TRBV5-1
CASSWPRDHEQYF | TRBJ2-7 | few | 13 | TRBV7-9
CAISEAGGVNQPQHF | TRBJ1-5 | - | 15 | TRBV10-3